What follows are 24 T cell receptor beta chains derived from one specimen sequenced in a study of blood T cell repertoires in COVID-19 (dated by TCRdb to between 2020 and 2021). Libraries were constructed by the immunoSEQ multiplex PCR assay. Drawn from immuneACCESS, this table holds only the in-frame rearrangements with V and J called that TCRdb kept. Clones are partly lost; checked studies trace under half to an unresolved V gene and leave the rest unexplained. Here the sample has about 200,000 clones; approximately 81% occur a single time. Around 4.9% of the sample goes to the ten largest clones. Material: peripheral blood. Receptors were obtained from a woman of 80 years or more with acute or convalescent COVID-19.

V gene TRBV4-2 combines with J gene TRBJ2-1; 12 bases align to TRBD2. V lost 1 base and J lost 9; bases outside the gene matches: 10. Germline V lookup: CDR1 LGHNA, CDR2 YNFKEQ. The CDR3 runs to 17 residues. This CDR3 reads CASSQAGASGRVGEQFF. As DNA, the CDR3 is TGTGCCAGCAGCCAAGCTGGTGCTAGCGGGAGGGTGGGTGAGCAGTTCTTC.

The rearrangement joins TRBV2 to TRBJ2-3, with TRBD2 matching over 14 bases. CDR3 length: 16 amino acids. V was clipped by 6 bases and J by 4 bases; unmatched bases: 6. Looked up from germline, CDR1 is SNHLY and CDR2 is FYNNEI. CDR3: CASSRGLAGGADTQYF. The CDR3 nucleotides are TGTGCCAGCAGCCGTGGACTAGCGGGAGGTGCAGATACGCAGTATTTT.

The chain combines TRBV29-1 with TRBJ1-3, with D unclear. The CDR3 covers 13 residues. Germline V gene sequence: CDR1 SQVTM, CDR2 ANQGSEA. V was cut by 8 bases and J by 0 bases, with 11 bases left in between. The CDR3 reads CSTVVRSGNTIYF. The CDR3 nucleotides are TGCAGCACTGTTGTACGCTCTGGAAACACCATATATTTT.

Notes on this clone: This specimen includes other DNA sequences encoding the same CDR3. This sequence joins TRBV11-1 and TRBJ2-7, with TRBD1 as a possible D gene (5 bases). Germline assignment: CDR1 SGHAT and CDR2 FQDESV (reference sequence). V lost 5 bases to trimming and J lost 3 bases, with 8 bases between them. This CDR3 contains 12 residues. The CDR3 region has the DNA TGTGCCAGCAGCCTTCAGGGCTACGAGCAGTACTTC. It encodes CASSLQGYEQYF. Looking up the rest from reference TRBV11-1 and TRBJ2-7 gives the full variable domain: EAEVAQSPRYKITEKSQAVAFWCDPISGHATLYWYRQILGQGPELLVQFQDESVVDDSQLPKDRFSAERLKGVDSTLKIQPAELGDSAMYLCASSLQGYEQYFGPGTRLTVT.

The J gene is TRBJ1-1, the V gene TRBV5-1; D is ambiguous. Germline CDR1 is SGHRS and CDR2 is YFSETQ. This CDR3 is built from 14 residues. V dropped 2 bases and J dropped 1 base, with 9 bases sitting between them. The CDR3 DNA reads as TGCGCCAGCAGCTTCCAACTGCAGAACACTGAAGCTTTCTTT. Amino acid sequence: CASSFQLQNTEAFF.

This chain uses TRBV5-1 with TRBJ1-2; D remains ambiguous. V shed 5 bases and J shed 4 bases, with 15 bases lying between them. CDR3 size: 14 residues. Germline CDR1 reads SGHRS; CDR2 reads YFSETQ. In DNA, the CDR3 is TGCGCCAGCAGACCACAATACCGGGTCTATGGCTACACCTTC. This gives the protein CASRPQYRVYGYTF.

The V and J genes are TRBV4-1 and TRBJ1-6; D gene ambiguous. Trimming took 0 bases from V and 7 from J, leaving 13 bases between them. Germline lookup yields CDR1 MGHRA and CDR2 YSYEKL. CDR3 length: 16 amino acids. The CDR3 DNA follows: TGCGCCAGCAGCCAAGATGGAACCGGAGTAAATTCACCCCTCCACTTT. The encoded protein is CASSQDGTGVNSPLHF.

CDR3 sequence reads: CSASFPGYYEQYF. The DNA of the CDR3 is TGCAGTGCTAGTTTCCCGGGGTACTACGAGCAGTACTTC. This chain uses TRBV20-1 with TRBJ2-7, with a possible D match to TRBD2 (5 bases). The CDR3 runs to 13 residues. V lost 3 bases, J lost 3 bases, and 12 bases lay in between. Germline V gene sequence: CDR1 DFQATT, CDR2 SNEGSKA (reference sequence).

The gene calls are TRBV5-1 and TRBJ2-1; 11 nucleotides match TRBD2. This CDR3 comprises 15 residues. Germline V CDR1 and CDR2: SGHRS, YFSETQ. The ends lost 0 bases at V and 5 bases at J; junction bases unmatched: 1. The CDR3 protein is CASSLGLAGNNEQFF. The CDR3 nucleotides read TGCGCCAGCAGCTTGGGACTAGCGGGGAACAATGAGCAGTTCTTC. Filled out from reference TRBV5-1 and TRBJ2-1, the complete variable domain reads KAGVTQTPRYLIKTRGQQVTLSCSPISGHRSVSWYQQTPGQGLQFLFEYFSETQRNKGNFPGRFSGRQFSNSRSEMNVSTLELGDSALYLCASSLGLAGNNEQFFGPGTRLTVL.

CDR3 DNA: TGTGCCAGCAGTTACACAGTAGAGCAGTTCTTC. Translation: CASSYTVEQFF. V is TRBV6-5 and J is TRBJ2-1; D unclear. CDR1 is MNHEY and CDR2 is SVGAGI in the germline V gene. The CDR3 length is 11 residues. V lost 2 bases to trimming and J lost 10 bases, with 6 bases between them.

The chain links TRBV7-8 to TRBJ2-7; TRBD2 is a possible D gene (6 bases). The CDR3 covers 17 residues. Trimming took 0 bases from V and 3 from J, leaving 18 bases between them. CDR1 is SGHVS, CDR2 FQNEAQ, per germline. CDR3 in DNA: TGTGCCAGCAGCTTAGCGGGGGGAGACAGTGGTTTCTACGAGCAGTACTTC. As protein: CASSLAGGDSGFYEQYF.

The chain combines TRBV19 with TRBJ2-1; D may be TRBD1 (6 bases). CDR1 and CDR2 (germline): LNHDA, SQIVND (reference sequence). This CDR3 has 16 amino acids. With 3 bases removed from V and 7 bases from J, the gap between germline ends came to 19 bases. The CDR3 coding sequence is TGTGCCAGTAGTATTGCTGGACAGACTGTGAAAAATGAGCAGTTCTTC. Its translation is CASSIAGQTVKNEQFF.

The chain couples TRBV30 to TRBJ2-7, with D tentatively TRBD2 (6 bases). Germline lookup yields CDR1 GTSNPN and CDR2 SVGIG (reference sequence). The V end was cut by 5 bases, the J end by 6 bases, with 17 bases between. The CDR3 consists of 13 residues. CDR3 amino acids: CAWATYVGGEQYF. CDR3 in DNA: TGTGCCTGGGCGACCTACGTGGGGGGCGAGCAGTACTTC.

The chain links TRBV4-3 to TRBJ2-7; 8 positions match TRBD1. This CDR3 is 17 amino acids long. Germline loops: CDR1 LGHNA, CDR2 YSLEER. V trimming: 4 bases; J trimming: 5 bases; junction bases outside the gene matches: 16. In DNA form, the CDR3 reads TGCGCCAGCAGCCTAGGGATACCGGGACAGGTTGACAACGAGCAGTACTTC. It is translated as CASSLGIPGQVDNEQYF.

Notes on this clone: Mismatch with germline at one junction end may stem from a read error. V gene TRBV5-1 combines with J gene TRBJ2-3; D is possibly TRBD1 (6 bases). CDR1 is SGHRS, CDR2 YFSETQ, per germline. The CDR3 runs to 12 residues. The CDR3 loop is CATSLRGDTQYF. CDR3 DNA: TGCGCCACCAGCTTGAGGGGGGATACGCAGTATTTT.

This chain connects TRBV5-1 to TRBJ1-1, with D possibly TRBD1 on 6 matching bases. Trimming removed 1 base from V and 0 bases from J, with 13 bases in between. The CDR3 covers 16 residues. Germline CDR1 and CDR2: SGHRS and YFSETQ. The CDR3: CASSLLPGTMNTEAFF. DNA of the CDR3: TGCGCCAGCAGCTTGCTCCCGGGGACAATGAACACTGAAGCTTTCTTT. Variable domain in full (rest from reference TRBV5-1 and TRBJ1-1): KAGVTQTPRYLIKTRGQQVTLSCSPISGHRSVSWYQQTPGQGLQFLFEYFSETQRNKGNFPGRFSGRQFSNSRSEMNVSTLELGDSALYLCASSLLPGTMNTEAFFGQGTRLTVV.

To note about this clone: Other DNA sequences of this sample code for an identical CDR3. The chain combines TRBV5-1 with TRBJ1-1; D gene uncertain. CDR3 length equals 14 residues. Trimming took off 0 bases at V and 1 base at J, with 7 bases between the two ends. The germline V gene has CDR1 SGHRS and CDR2 YFSETQ. The CDR3 DNA sequence: TGCGCCAGCAGCTTGGTACTCGCGAACACTGAAGCTTTCTTT. Amino acid sequence: CASSLVLANTEAFF.

The chain links TRBV18 to TRBJ2-7, with 7 bases matching TRBD1. V lost 6 bases and J lost 3; bases outside the gene matches: 8. CDR3 length equals 14 residues. Per the germline V gene, CDR1 is KGHSH and CDR2 is LQKENI. CDR3 nucleotide sequence: TGTGCCAGCTCCCTCGACAGGGAGTTCTACGAGCAGTACTTC. Its translation is CASSLDREFYEQYF.

This clone was counted a single time. This chain joins TRBV28 and TRBJ1-2; 7 bases fit TRBD1. The CDR3 is 16 amino acids. Trimming removed 7 bases from V and 8 bases from J; junction bases left unmatched: 19. Per the germline V gene, CDR1 is MDHEN and CDR2 is SYDVKM. In DNA, the CDR3 is TGTGCCAGCACTCCACACAGACTGGTGCAGGGGGGAGGCTACACCTTC. Protein product: CASTPHRLVQGGGYTF.

J is TRBJ1-6 and V is TRBV3-1 (or the pseudogene TRBV3-2); possibly TRBD1 for D (6 bases). Per germline, CDR1 LGHDT and CDR2 YNNKEL (reference sequence). Deletions cut 6 bases from V and 6 bases from J, with 18 bases between. The CDR3 covers 16 residues. The CDR3 loop reads CASRPTSRGFNSPLHF. The DNA for the CDR3 is TGTGCCAGCAGGCCCACCAGCAGGGGATTTAATTCACCCCTCCACTTT.

The V call is TRBV24-1, the J call TRBJ2-5; TRBD1 matches at 7 bases. This CDR3 comprises 14 residues. Germline V gene data show CDR1 as KGHDR and CDR2 as SFDVKD. V lost 3 bases to trimming and J lost 5 bases; unmatched junction nucleotides: 5. The CDR3 sequence is CATSDPGGKETQYF. The CDR3 DNA sequence: TGTGCCACCAGTGATCCAGGGGGTAAGGAGACCCAGTACTTC.

This clone was observed a single time. The chain combines TRBV19 with TRBJ1-2; D is uncertain. This CDR3 spans 14 amino acids. CDR1 LNHDA and CDR2 SQIVND come from the germline V gene (reference sequence). Trimming removed 5 bases from V and 5 bases from J, with 15 bases in between. The CDR3 nucleotides read TGTGCCAGTAGTCTTCAGCTTATCGGGTATGGCTACACCTTC. Protein: CASSLQLIGYGYTF.

This chain links TRBV5-6 with TRBJ1-4; D is unclear. Trimming cost V 4 bases and J 7 bases, with 14 bases left between them. Germline CDR1 is SGHDT and CDR2 is YYEEEE. The CDR3 is 14 residues long. The CDR3 DNA is TGTGCCAGCAGCGGTTGGGCTATGGGTGAAAAACTGTTTTTT. The encoded protein is CASSGWAMGEKLFF.

The CDR3 DNA sequence: TGTGCCAGCAGTTACGACACGGGAGGCGGAGAGACCCAGTACTTC. As protein: CASSYDTGGGETQYF. The chain recombines TRBV6-5 with TRBJ2-5, with 7 bases that match TRBD2. This CDR3 comprises 15 residues. V was pared by 2 bases and J by 4 bases, with 7 bases of the junction left unmatched. Germline CDR1 reads MNHEY; CDR2 reads SVGAGI.